The T cell receptor (beta chain) under discussion was sequenced for a study of blood T cell repertoires in COVID-19. Study-level background: Specimens from acute and convalescent COVID-19 originated in the United States, Italy and Spain. PBMCs, B-cell-depleted T cells, or T cells were the source of the cDNA or gDNA that made up the material.

Study processing details: By means of reference gene primer amplification, nucleated cell counts were estimated. The table came from immunoSEQ multiplex PCR; TCRdb's copy has only in-frame clones and leaves some out. From that table come the V and J calls and clone size; the DNA was used to work out D and trimming. Of roughly 110,000 clones listed, 84% are singletons. Trimming cost V 4 bases and J 3 bases, with 10 bases left between them. The CDR3 is made up of 12 amino acids. Germline CDR1 reads SQVTM; CDR2 reads ANQGSEA. Sequenced: peripheral blood. The chain carries TRBV29-1 and TRBJ2-7; D might be TRBD2 (6 bases). This clonotype was obtained from a woman between 40 and 50 years old with acute or convalescent COVID-19. The CDR3 DNA reads TGCAGCGTTGGCCGGGGGAGCTACGAGCAGTACTTC. This translates into CSVGRGSYEQYF.